The source of this T cell receptor (beta chain) is a study of vaccination and CD4 T cells after COVID-19. Findings and limits, study-wide: Spike mono-reactivity held for 304 of 307 vaccine-specific clones in convalescent patients.

Cultured CD4+ T cells had their DNA profiled by the Oncomine TCR Beta short-read assay. Using its own MiXCR run on the PCR reads, TCRdb lists one record per CDR3 protein. Here the sample spans approximately 12,000 distinct CDR3 sequences, roughly half being singletons. Treatment in this sample: roughly 11-day PBMC culture with coronavirus spike peptide pools or control peptides (ViraFEST assay). Using peptide pools, antigen-specific T cells were expanded in ViraFEST before TCRs were sequenced. Concerning this clonotype itself: Its cognate antigen is unknown.

Germline CDR1 SNHLY, CDR2 FYNNEI. Trimming cost V 5 bases and J 2 bases, with 11 bases left between them. CDR3 length equals 14 residues. The sequencing sample was made of CD4+ T cells from blood, cultured in vitro. This receptor was taken from a human donor who had recovered from COVID-19. The chain employs TRBV2 and TRBJ2-3, with no clear D. The CDR3 nucleotides are TGTGCCAGCAGTTCGGCGCGGAACACAGATACGCAGTATTTT. Translating it yields CASSSARNTDTQYF. Full variable domain (outside the CDR3, taken from reference TRBV2 and TRBJ2-3): EPEVTQTPSHQVTQMGQEVILRCVPISNHLYFYWYRQILGQKVEFLVSFYNNEISEKSEIFDDQFSVERPDGSNFTLKIRSTKLEDSAMYFCASSSARNTDTQYFGPGTRLTVL.